The entry below gives a single TCR beta chain sequence along with its context. There are many counts of this clonotype. It has no known antigen specificity. No base quality values were provided; no much bigger clone lies one nucleotide off. Amplification of TCR beta CDR3 regions was carried out from RNA transcripts. The first round of RT-PCR for the TCR CDR3 was performed with the HTBI primer set and the Qiagen OneStep RT-PCR kit. The libraries were constructed in a second round of multiplex PCR and then size-selected and purified. Libraries were sequenced paired-end with 100 bp reads on an Illumina HiSeq2000. Processing in the source paper ran as follows. SOAPnuke was used to process the raw data, with reads discarded if the reads contained adapters or uncalled bases, had a mean Phred below 15, or lacked an exact constant-primer or identifier match. COPE v1.2.5 was used to merge high-quality paired reads, and clonotypes were defined as unique nucleotide sequences. Clonotypes were aligned to IMGT TRBV, TRBD and TRBJ reference segments using MiTCR v1.1. The analysis included only V-J combinations with a frequency above 0.0001, which together covered 99% to 99.2% of the repertoires. A TCS score was defined as the ratio between F50 (clonal expansion) and ExV (chaos), using BLOSUM62-based TCRdist between CDR3 peptides within each V-J. Welch's t-statistics and random forest reduced several hundred V-J features to 13, which were used in a naive Bayes classifier (R e1071). The public reads were reprocessed in TCRdb via fastp at Q25 and MiXCR, keeping in-frame beta chains. Records with the same CDR3 protein are collapsed into one entry carrying the most frequent genes and DNA. What appears here as the V and J calls and clone size reflects TCRdb's work, not the paper's. The sample table lists 600,000 or so distinct CDR3 sequences, about 14% of them with a count of one. In total, the top ten clones hold over 6% of the sample.

The sample comes from a study of T cells in Graves' hyperthyroidism and ophthalmopathy (dated by TCRdb to between 2018 and 2020). Broadly, across the study: Peripheral blood was sampled at the time of initial diagnosis, prior to any treatment. TCR V-J signatures able to tell the groups apart were searched for in a discovery cohort of about a hundred patients, of whom 43 had Graves' ophthalmopathy and under 65 had stable Graves' hyperthyroidism. An independent validation cohort of under 20 hyperthyroidism patients and 15 or so patients who later progressed to ophthalmopathy tested prospective prediction of ophthalmopathy. The roughly 90 discovery patients were divided at random into training and test sets in a 7:3 ratio. In several Graves' hyperthyroidism patients, the study also compared T-cell repertoires from thyroid tissue with T-cell repertoires from blood. After sampling, hyperthyroidism patients received methimazole starting at 30 mg daily, and ophthalmopathy patients received high-dose intravenous methylprednisolone. According to the paper, TCR Vbeta CDR3 sequencing was carried out on more than 120 peripheral blood samples, which came from around 43 ophthalmopathy, around 74 hyperthyroidism and roughly 17 progressor patients. Study-wide findings and limitations: Blood samples also contained most of the expanded thyroid clonotypes (frequency above 0.001), which suggests that blood repertoires may reflect thyroid immune responses. Ophthalmopathy was separated from stable hyperthyroidism by a 13 V-J signature model, with about 86% sensitivity and about 84% specificity obtained in cross-validation and 80%/75% obtained in testing. No statistical method was used to fix the sample size in advance, and group allocation was not hidden from the investigators. In validation, the model predicted progression to ophthalmopathy with 60% to 71% sensitivity and about 73% specificity, a median of 6.5 months before onset.

Ophthalmopathy patients had moderately to severely active disease, with a Clinical Activity Score of 3 or more, a NOSPECS grade of 4 or more, and a disease duration of less than 3 months. Exclusion was applied to patients with uncontrolled infections, other autoimmune diseases, pregnancy or lactation. Diagnoses were based on clinical symptoms, serum thyroxine and TRAb, thyroid ultrasound and orbital computed tomography. PBMCs were separated from roughly 9.6 ml of fresh peripheral blood using Ficoll-Paque density gradient centrifugation. Total RNA was extracted using Trizol reagent, and RNA quality was assessed on an Agilent 2100 Bioanalyzer. V was cut back by 3 bases and J by 3 bases, leaving a gap of 9 bases between them. CDR1 and CDR2 are drawn from the germline V gene: SGHNT, YENEEA. Including cysteine and phenylalanine, the CDR3 has 13 amino acids. Just the 39-base CDR3 DNA is kept, in frame starting at base 1.

Recombination connected TRBV11-3 to TRBJ2-7; the D gene cannot be named for sure. The TCR originated in a young woman with Graves' ophthalmopathy. Source material: blood. The CDR3 in this case is CASSFGGDYEQYF. The DNA sequence is TGTGCCAGCAGCTTCGGCGGAGACTACGAGCAGTACTTC. With the portions outside the CDR3 filled from the reference TRBV11-3 and TRBJ2-7 genes, the complete variable region becomes EAGVVQSPRYKIIEKKQPVAFWCNPISGHNTLYWYLQNLGQGPELLIRYENEEAVDDSQLPKDRFSAERLKGVDSTLKIQPAELGDSAVYLCASSFGGDYEQYFGPGTRLTVT.